This T cell receptor beta chain derives from a study of beta chain features in type 1 diabetes. Reverse transcribing all isolated RNA meant expressed TCRB transcripts were sequenced. The table came from immunoSEQ multiplex PCR; TCRdb's copy has only in-frame clones and leaves some out. The sample consists of about 620,000 clones, 15% to 19% of them appearing once. The germline V and J ends were trimmed by 6 bases and 7 bases, with 21 bases remaining between them. In germline, CDR1 is MDHEN, CDR2 SYDVKM. The CDR3 consists of 15 residues. Sequencing was done on a sample of naive CD4+ T cells from blood. The origin of this receptor is a man younger than 30 in good health. The chain couples TRBV28 to TRBJ1-2; D gene unclear. The CDR3 spells CASRAASRAFFGYTF. As DNA, the CDR3 is TGTGCCAGCAGGGCCGCTAGTAGAGCCTTCTTTGGCTACACCTTC.